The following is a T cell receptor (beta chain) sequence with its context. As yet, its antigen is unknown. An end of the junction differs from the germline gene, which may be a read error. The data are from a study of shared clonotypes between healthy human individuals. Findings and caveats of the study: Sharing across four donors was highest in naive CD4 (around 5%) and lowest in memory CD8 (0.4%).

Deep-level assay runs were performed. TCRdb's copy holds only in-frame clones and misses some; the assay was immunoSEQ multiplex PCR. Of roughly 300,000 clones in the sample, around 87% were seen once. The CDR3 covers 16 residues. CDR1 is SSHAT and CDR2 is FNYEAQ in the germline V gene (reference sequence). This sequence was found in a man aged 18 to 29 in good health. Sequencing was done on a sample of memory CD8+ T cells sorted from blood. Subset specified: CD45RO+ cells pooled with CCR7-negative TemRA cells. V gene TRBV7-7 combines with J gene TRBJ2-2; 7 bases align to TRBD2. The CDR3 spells CASSPSGGKDTGELFF. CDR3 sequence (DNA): TGTGCTAGCAGCCCGTCGGGGGGAAAGGACACCGGGGAGCTGTTTTTT.